The rows below give T cell receptor beta chains drawn from one sample of a study of T cells expressing NK-cell markers. TCRdb re-analyzed the 5' RACE reads; it lists each CDR3 protein once, without DNA. The sample data list 200,000 to 300,000 distinct CDR3 sequences. The sample consisted of blood T cells: a sorted CD56 or NKG2C T cell subset, CD4+ or CD8+ T cells, or bulk PBMC T cells (not recorded which). These receptor sequences come from a woman between 18 and 69 years old in good health. Both conserved end residues are part of each CDR3.

15	TRBV10-3	TRBJ2-5	CAISATRGPGQTQYF
14	TRBV6-5	TRBJ2-3	CASSSTLSADTQYF
13	TRBV12-3/TRBV12-4	TRBJ2-7	CASSRGGPYEQYF
15	TRBV9	TRBJ2-7	CASSTTGTGLYEQYF
16	TRBV12-3/TRBV12-4	TRBJ2-7	CASSSRGLAGNYEQYF
15	TRBV10-3	TRBJ1-1	CAIQPGLEGRTEAFF
18	TRBV15	TRBJ2-2	CATSRVLRRGGNTGELFF
12	TRBV28	TRBJ1-1	CASIKDAYGAFF
14	TRBV3-1	TRBJ2-5	CASSQGVATKTQYF
13	TRBV11-2	TRBJ1-1	CASRVHPNTEAFF
16	TRBV14	TRBJ2-1	CASSQDGGSTYNEQFF
18	TRBV6-1	TRBJ2-2	CASSTKLAGGSLVGELFF
12	TRBV29-1	TRBJ1-5	CSVRDSNQPQHF
15	TRBV12-3/TRBV12-4	TRBJ2-7	CASSPRLSGSYEQYF
15	TRBV5-1	TRBJ1-1	CASSLRQGRNTEAFF
14	TRBV11-3	TRBJ2-4	CASSSGREANIQYF
16	TRBV28	TRBJ1-4	CASSLPPVLANEKLFF
13	TRBV20-1	TRBJ1-2	CSLPMRDNYGYTF
13	TRBV7-7	TRBJ2-5	CASSFDRQETQYF
13	TRBV12-3/TRBV12-4	TRBJ2-5	CASRPSGQETQYF
16	TRBV5-6	TRBJ2-2	CASSLIWRKGTGELFF
13	TRBV29-1	TRBJ1-5	CSVRFSSAQPQHF
12	TRBV3-1	TRBJ2-5	CASSPSWETQYF
14	TRBV20-1	TRBJ2-5	CSAKRDRVAETQYF
16	TRBV12-3/TRBV12-4	TRBJ2-2	CASSPGQGAATGELFF
15	TRBV12-3/TRBV12-4	TRBJ2-7	CASSPQTSSIFEQYF
13	TRBV4-3	TRBJ2-5	CASSQASQGTQYF
17	TRBV20-1	TRBJ1-4	CSARGGPYREANEKLFF
15	TRBV12-3/TRBV12-4	TRBJ2-7	CASTRLAGGGREQYF
16	TRBV4-3	TRBJ1-2	CASSQEVRSANYGYTF
15	TRBV7-8	TRBJ2-7	CASSLAQGWVYEQYF
15	TRBV12-3/TRBV12-4	TRBJ1-2	CASTPPGGRVYGYTF
15	TRBV20-1	TRBJ2-5	CSARRGNGQGETQYF
15	TRBV28	TRBJ2-1	CASSSPGGRADEQFF
16	TRBV4-1	TRBJ2-4	CASSQPREGAKNIQYF
13	TRBV6-1	TRBJ2-1	CASKLTGGTGQFF
13	TRBV9	TRBJ1-4	CASSGGREEKLFF
15	TRBV28	TRBJ1-5	CASSFAGGSNQPQHF
16	TRBV5-6	TRBJ1-1	CASSLEGARQGTEAFF
17	TRBV12-3/TRBV12-4	TRBJ2-5	CASTLGWGRAFEETQYF
13	TRBV14	TRBJ2-5	CASSQLFWGTQYF
15	TRBV20-1	TRBJ1-5	CSALLQGAGNQPQHF
14	TRBV2	TRBJ1-4	CASEGGGTNEKLFF
13	TRBV7-3	TRBJ2-3	CASSLLWADTQYF
14	TRBV7-2	TRBJ2-1	CASSPQGAGDEQFF
15	TRBV6-1	TRBJ2-1	CASSEVAGYVNEQFF
14	TRBV14	TRBJ2-1	CASSQDPVYNEQFF
13	TRBV12-3/TRBV12-4	TRBJ1-1	CASSLGWGSIAFF
11	TRBV6-1	TRBJ2-1	CASKRAGEQFF
11	TRBV20-1	TRBJ2-3	CSASFTDTQYF
12	TRBV5-1	TRBJ1-6	CASSLGEAPLHF
15	TRBV12-3/TRBV12-4	TRBJ2-1	CASSPVAGGPFEQFF
13	TRBV20-1	TRBJ1-3	CSAQGQSVNTIYF
15	TRBV15	TRBJ2-3	CATRPTGGRTDTQYF
14	TRBV12-3/TRBV12-4	TRBJ1-1	CASSRRGVATEAFF